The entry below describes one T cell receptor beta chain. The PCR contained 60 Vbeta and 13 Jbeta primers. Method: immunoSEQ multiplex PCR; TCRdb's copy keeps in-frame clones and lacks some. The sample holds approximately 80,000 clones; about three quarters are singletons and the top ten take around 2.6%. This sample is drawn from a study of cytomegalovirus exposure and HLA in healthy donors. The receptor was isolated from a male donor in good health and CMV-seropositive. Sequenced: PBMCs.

This CDR3 is CASSWTGNGYTF. The CDR3 coding sequence is TGTGCCAGCAGTTGGACAGGGAATGGCTACACCTTC. The chain uses TRBV6-6 and TRBJ1-2; 8 bases align to TRBD1. V trimming: 4 bases; J trimming: 6 bases; junction bases outside the gene matches: 1. Germline V gives CDR1 MNHNY, CDR2 SVGAGI (reference sequence). This CDR3 has 12 amino acids.